The 30 T cell receptor beta chains below were found in one sample sequenced in a study of graft-versus-host responses after intestinal transplantation. For these TCRs, the target antigens are not known. Method: immunoSEQ multiplex PCR; TCRdb's copy keeps in-frame clones and lacks some. The sample has some 88,000 clones; approximately 94% are singletons. Specimen: unstimulated CD8+ T cells sorted from spleen or lymph node cells, collected before intestinal transplant. Receptors originate from a human donor who received an intestinal transplant.

With regard to this clone: An end of the junction differs from the germline gene, which may be a read error. This sample includes further DNA sequences coding for the same CDR3. The chain combines TRBV5-6 with TRBJ1-2, with D unresolved. From germline, CDR1 is SGHDT and CDR2 YYEEEE. CDR3 length equals 13 residues. The CDR3 DNA sequence: TGCGCCAGCAGCTTGGCGAGTGGCTATGGCTACACCTTC. This encodes CASSLASGYGYTF.

This clone was detected only once. The chain is built from TRBV9 and TRBJ2-1; TRBD1 might be the D (6 bases). Trimming cost V 2 bases and J 5 bases, with 17 bases left between them. CDR3 length: 16 amino acids. Germline V gene lookup returns CDR1 SGDLS and CDR2 YYNGEE. The CDR3 protein is CASSVNRDEGDNEQFF. The CDR3 nucleotides are TGTGCCAGCAGCGTTAACAGGGACGAAGGAGACAATGAGCAGTTCTTC.

The CDR3 DNA reads as TGTGCCAGCAGGGCAGGCCGGCTGATGGGCTATGGCTACACCTTC. It translates to CASRAGRLMGYGYTF. The rearrangement links TRBV27 to TRBJ1-2; D uncertain. CDR3 length: 15 residues. V lost 6 bases and J lost 4, with 18 bases in between. Germline lookup yields CDR1 MNHEY and CDR2 SMNVEV (reference sequence).

The CDR3 region has the DNA TGTGCCTGGAGTCAGCAGGGGGCATTAGAGGAGCTGTTTTTT. Encoded protein: CAWSQQGALEELFF. The gene calls are TRBV30 and TRBJ2-2; 8 bases are shared with TRBD1. Per germline, CDR1 GTSNPN and CDR2 SVGIG (reference sequence). Unmatched junction bases numbered 9, after V lost 2 bases and J lost 10 bases. There are 14 residues in the CDR3.

The chain carries TRBV19 and TRBJ1-2, with D possibly TRBD1 on 5 matching bases. Trimming removed 6 bases from V and 3 bases from J, with 17 bases in between. Germline-derived CDR1 and CDR2 are LNHDA and SQIVND (reference sequence). The CDR3 length is 15 residues. The CDR3 loop reads CASSQGFFKDYGYTF. The CDR3 DNA sequence: TGTGCCAGTAGCCAGGGATTTTTTAAGGACTATGGCTACACCTTC.

This chain joins TRBV7-9 and TRBJ2-5; TRBD1 aligns across 10 bases. This CDR3 region has 16 residues. Germline V gives CDR1 SEHNR, CDR2 FQNEAQ (reference sequence). Losses at the gene ends were 3 bases for V and 6 bases for J; bases not matched to a gene: 10. The chain's CDR3 is CASSFVGTGDKQTQYF. CDR3 sequence (DNA): TGTGCCAGCAGCTTCGTGGGGACAGGGGATAAACAGACCCAGTACTTC.

This clone was recorded once. The genes are TRBV2 and TRBJ1-5; 11 bases map to TRBD1. The CDR3 length is 18 residues. The germline V gene has CDR1 SNHLY and CDR2 FYNNEI. Trimming took 4 bases from V and 0 from J; bases not matched to a gene: 8. As DNA, the CDR3 is TGTGCCAGCAGTGGGGGACAGGGGGGGAAGTATAGCAATCAGCCCCAGCATTTT. Residues: CASSGGQGGKYSNQPQHF.

The V and J genes are TRBV7-6 and TRBJ2-5; D is possibly TRBD1 (5 bases). Germline V CDR1 and CDR2: SGHVS, FNYEAQ. CDR3 length equals 17 residues. Trimming took off 2 bases at V and 3 bases at J, with 19 bases between the two ends. The CDR3 sequence: CASSLNPTGALEETQYF. CDR3 nucleotides: TGTGCCAGCAGCTTAAATCCCACAGGAGCCTTGGAAGAGACCCAGTACTTC.

This chain links TRBV5-1 with TRBJ2-3; possible D gene TRBD1, 7 bases. V lost 0 bases and J lost 6, with 11 bases in between. The germline CDR1 and CDR2 sequences are SGHRS and YFSETQ. The CDR3 has 14 residues. The CDR3, as DNA: TGCGCCAGCAGCTTGGCAGGGGGGTCTGATACGCAGTATTTT. This translates into CASSLAGGSDTQYF. Using reference TRBV5-1 and TRBJ2-3 for the parts outside the CDR3, the full variable domain is KAGVTQTPRYLIKTRGQQVTLSCSPISGHRSVSWYQQTPGQGLQFLFEYFSETQRNKGNFPGRFSGRQFSNSRSEMNVSTLELGDSALYLCASSLAGGSDTQYFGPGTRLTVL.

The chain uses TRBV5-6 and TRBJ2-5; no definite D call. The CDR3 runs 15 residues. The V gene lost 4 bases and the J gene lost 1 base, with 14 bases spanning the gap. Germline V gene sequence: CDR1 SGHDT, CDR2 YYEEEE. This CDR3 is CASSSEDWFQETQYF. The CDR3 region has the DNA TGTGCCAGCAGCAGTGAGGATTGGTTCCAAGAGACCCAGTACTTC.

This clone was observed a handful of times. The chain employs TRBV30 and TRBJ1-1, with 7 bases that match TRBD1. J gave up 0 bases and V 5 bases, and 0 bases lay outside the gene matches. Germline CDR1 and CDR2: GTSNPN and SVGIG (reference sequence). The CDR3 runs to 12 residues. CDR3 DNA sequence: TGTGCCTGGGGACAGGTGAACACTGAAGCTTTCTTT. Translating it yields CAWGQVNTEAFF.

This chain's CDR3 is CASSDRLALDEKLFF. DNA for the CDR3: TGTGCCAGCAGCGATAGACTTGCATTAGATGAAAAACTGTTTTTT. The chain uses TRBV7-9 and TRBJ1-4; no clear D gene. From germline, CDR1 is SEHNR and CDR2 FQNEAQ (reference sequence). V lost 5 bases and J lost 6, with 16 bases in between. This CDR3 spans 15 amino acids.

The chain employs TRBV5-6 and TRBJ2-7; TRBD1 agrees at 11 bases. With V trimmed by 5 bases and J by 6 bases, 10 bases remained unmatched. Germline CDR1 and CDR2: SGHDT and YYEEEE. The CDR3 is made up of 15 amino acids. The CDR3 DNA reads TGTGCCAGCAGTATCGGGACAGGGGGTCTCTTCGAGCAGTACTTC. Translating it yields CASSIGTGGLFEQYF.

This sequence joins TRBV9 and TRBJ1-1; D unresolved. There are 14 residues in the CDR3. V was shortened by 0 bases and J by 0 bases, with 6 bases between the two germline ends. CDR1 SGDLS and CDR2 YYNGEE come from the germline V gene. The CDR3 reads CASSVDGMNTEAFF. The CDR3 DNA reads as TGTGCCAGCAGCGTAGACGGGATGAACACTGAAGCTTTCTTT.

The gene calls are TRBV7-9 and TRBJ2-7, with D possibly TRBD1 on 5 matching bases. With 5 bases removed from V and 4 bases from J, the gap between germline ends came to 12 bases. The CDR3 totals 13 residues. The germline CDR1 and CDR2 sequences are SEHNR and FQNEAQ (reference sequence). This CDR3 reads CASSDRDRYEQYF. The CDR3 DNA reads as TGTGCCAGCAGCGACCGAGACAGATACGAGCAGTACTTC.

V is TRBV19 and J is TRBJ1-1, with D uncertain. Germline V CDR1 and CDR2: LNHDA, SQIVND (reference sequence). The V and J ends lost 4 bases and 1 base respectively, with 7 bases between them. The CDR3 consists of 13 residues. CDR3 in DNA: TGTGCCAGTAGTAATCCAGAGAACACTGAAGCTTTCTTT. Translated: CASSNPENTEAFF. Combining the CDR3 with reference TRBV19 and TRBJ1-1 gives the whole variable domain DGGITQSPKYLFRKEGQNVTLSCEQNLNHDAMYWYRQDPGQGLRLIYYSQIVNDFQKGDIAEGYSVSREKKESFPLTVTSAQKNPTAFYLCASSNPENTEAFFGQGTRLTVV.

The chain couples TRBV7-2 to TRBJ1-1; 7 bases align to TRBD1. Looked up from germline, CDR1 is SGHTA and CDR2 is FQGNSA. V lost 5 bases to trimming and J lost 0 bases; unmatched junction nucleotides: 6. The CDR3 totals 15 residues. Here the CDR3 reads CASSAYRGLNTEAFF. CDR3 DNA: TGTGCCAGCAGCGCTTACAGGGGATTGAACACTGAAGCTTTCTTT.

The V and J genes are TRBV4-3 and TRBJ1-1; no clear D. Germline V gene lookup returns CDR1 LGHNA and CDR2 YSLEER. There are 14 residues in the CDR3. Trimming took 1 base from V and 7 from J, leaving 13 bases between them. Written as DNA, the CDR3 is TGCGCCAGCAGCCAAGGGAGGAGCAGCCTTGAAGCTTTCTTT. Amino acids: CASSQGRSSLEAFF.

The V call is TRBV7-9, the J call TRBJ1-3; 8 bases fit TRBD1. The J segment lost 0 bases and the V segment lost 6 bases, leaving 10 bases of the junction unmatched. The CDR3 has 17 amino acids. CDR1 SEHNR and CDR2 FQNEAQ come from the germline V gene (reference sequence). CDR3 loop: CASSHWDRTYSGNTIYF. The CDR3 nucleotides are TGTGCCAGCAGTCATTGGGACAGGACATACTCTGGAAACACCATATATTTT.

V gene TRBV5-1 combines with J gene TRBJ2-7, with TRBD2 matching 10 bases. This CDR3 has 15 residues. CDR1 and CDR2 from the germline V gene are SGHRS and YFSETQ. V lost 0 bases to trimming and J lost 3 bases; unmatched junction nucleotides: 3. The chain's CDR3 is CASSLDSGGYYEQYF. CDR3 DNA sequence: TGCGCCAGCAGCTTGGATAGCGGGGGGTACTACGAGCAGTACTTC.

The V call is TRBV30, the J call TRBJ1-1; 7 bases map to TRBD1. V shed 0 bases, J shed 4 bases, and the junction held 5 bases outside the gene matches. CDR1 and CDR2 (germline): GTSNPN, SVGIG (reference sequence). This CDR3 is built from 14 residues. The DNA of the CDR3 is TGTGCCTGGAGTGTACGGGAGGGGGCCACTGAAGCTTTCTTT. It codes for CAWSVREGATEAFF.

This clone has only one observation. The rearrangement joins TRBV29-1 to TRBJ2-7, with 8 bases matching TRBD1. Germline V gives CDR1 SQVTM, CDR2 ANQGSEA. Trimming cost V 0 bases and J 4 bases; bases outside gene matches: 8. This CDR3 has 15 amino acids. The CDR3 reads CSVEDEGTGNYEQYF. The DNA for the CDR3 is TGCAGCGTTGAAGATGAAGGGACAGGAAATTACGAGCAGTACTTC.

V gene TRBV21-1 combines with J gene TRBJ1-5; the table's D call TRBD1 went unverified against the DNA. TRBV21-1 has pseudogene status. CDR3 length equals 14 residues. CDR3 nucleotide sequence: TGTGCCAGCAGCAAAGAAACAGGGAATCAGCCCCAGCATTTT. It translates to CASSKETGNQPQHF.

The chain couples TRBV11-2 to TRBJ2-1; TRBD1 aligns across 8 bases. The junction had 13 bases not matched to a gene; V was cut back by 4 bases and J by 14 bases. The CDR3 consists of 14 residues. Germline V gene lookup returns CDR1 SGHAT and CDR2 FQNNGV. The CDR3 sequence is CASSSGQGHQREFF. The CDR3 DNA follows: TGTGCCAGCAGCTCTGGACAGGGCCACCAAAGGGAGTTCTTC.

The V call is TRBV7-2, the J call TRBJ1-1; 12 bases fit TRBD1. The CDR3 extends over 16 amino acids. The V and J ends lost 5 bases and 3 bases, in that order; junction bases with no gene match: 7. Per the germline V gene, CDR1 is SGHTA and CDR2 is FQGNSA. The CDR3 sequence: CASSRRDRGPDTEAFF. CDR3 sequence (DNA): TGTGCCAGCAGCCGCCGGGACAGGGGGCCGGACACTGAAGCTTTCTTT.

This chain links TRBV11-3 with TRBJ2-5, with D possibly being TRBD1 (6 bases). Germline V gene lookup returns CDR1 SGHNT and CDR2 YENEEA. This CDR3 spans 15 amino acids. Between the trimmed V and J ends, which lost 5 bases and 5 bases, there was a span of 18 bases. The CDR3 protein is CASSLTTQGDETQYF. The CDR3 coding sequence is TGTGCCAGCAGCCTAACCACACAGGGAGACGAGACCCAGTACTTC.

The V gene is TRBV21-1, the J gene TRBJ2-7; the tabulated D call, TRBD1, remains unverified against the DNA. TRBV21-1 is flagged as a pseudogene. The CDR3 contains 16 residues. The CDR3 sequence: CASSKGRTGGSYEQYF. CDR3 nucleotides: TGTGCCAGCAGCAAAGGAAGGACAGGGGGATCCTACGAGCAGTACTTC.

This clone was picked up one time. The genes are TRBV4-3 and TRBJ1-2; weak D call: TRBD1 (6 bases). Trimming removed 0 bases at V and 5 bases at J, with 16 bases between. Looked up from germline, CDR1 is LGHNA and CDR2 is YSLEER. The CDR3 runs to 16 residues. Written as DNA, the CDR3 is TGCGCCAGCAGCCAAGATTGGGGGGGGGCACTTTATGGCTACACCTTC. It encodes CASSQDWGGALYGYTF.

A remark on this clone: The junction does not match germline at one end; this may be a read error. The chain carries TRBV12-5 and TRBJ2-7; no definite D call. The V gene's germline CDR1 is LGHNT and CDR2 FRNRAP. This CDR3 has 13 amino acids. The CDR3 is CASGLDGSYEQYF. The CDR3 coding sequence is TGTGCTAGTGGATTGGACGGCTCCTACGAGCAGTACTTC.

A single count supports this clone. This chain uses TRBV6-5 with TRBJ1-1; 8 nucleotides match TRBD1. After removal of 11 bases from V and 1 base from J, the junction contained 3 bases not matched to a gene. The CDR3 extends over 12 amino acids. Germline V gene sequence: CDR1 MNHEY, CDR2 SVGAGI. DNA of the CDR3: TGTGCCGGAGGACAGGGGAACACTGAAGCTTTCTTT. Translating it yields CAGGQGNTEAFF.